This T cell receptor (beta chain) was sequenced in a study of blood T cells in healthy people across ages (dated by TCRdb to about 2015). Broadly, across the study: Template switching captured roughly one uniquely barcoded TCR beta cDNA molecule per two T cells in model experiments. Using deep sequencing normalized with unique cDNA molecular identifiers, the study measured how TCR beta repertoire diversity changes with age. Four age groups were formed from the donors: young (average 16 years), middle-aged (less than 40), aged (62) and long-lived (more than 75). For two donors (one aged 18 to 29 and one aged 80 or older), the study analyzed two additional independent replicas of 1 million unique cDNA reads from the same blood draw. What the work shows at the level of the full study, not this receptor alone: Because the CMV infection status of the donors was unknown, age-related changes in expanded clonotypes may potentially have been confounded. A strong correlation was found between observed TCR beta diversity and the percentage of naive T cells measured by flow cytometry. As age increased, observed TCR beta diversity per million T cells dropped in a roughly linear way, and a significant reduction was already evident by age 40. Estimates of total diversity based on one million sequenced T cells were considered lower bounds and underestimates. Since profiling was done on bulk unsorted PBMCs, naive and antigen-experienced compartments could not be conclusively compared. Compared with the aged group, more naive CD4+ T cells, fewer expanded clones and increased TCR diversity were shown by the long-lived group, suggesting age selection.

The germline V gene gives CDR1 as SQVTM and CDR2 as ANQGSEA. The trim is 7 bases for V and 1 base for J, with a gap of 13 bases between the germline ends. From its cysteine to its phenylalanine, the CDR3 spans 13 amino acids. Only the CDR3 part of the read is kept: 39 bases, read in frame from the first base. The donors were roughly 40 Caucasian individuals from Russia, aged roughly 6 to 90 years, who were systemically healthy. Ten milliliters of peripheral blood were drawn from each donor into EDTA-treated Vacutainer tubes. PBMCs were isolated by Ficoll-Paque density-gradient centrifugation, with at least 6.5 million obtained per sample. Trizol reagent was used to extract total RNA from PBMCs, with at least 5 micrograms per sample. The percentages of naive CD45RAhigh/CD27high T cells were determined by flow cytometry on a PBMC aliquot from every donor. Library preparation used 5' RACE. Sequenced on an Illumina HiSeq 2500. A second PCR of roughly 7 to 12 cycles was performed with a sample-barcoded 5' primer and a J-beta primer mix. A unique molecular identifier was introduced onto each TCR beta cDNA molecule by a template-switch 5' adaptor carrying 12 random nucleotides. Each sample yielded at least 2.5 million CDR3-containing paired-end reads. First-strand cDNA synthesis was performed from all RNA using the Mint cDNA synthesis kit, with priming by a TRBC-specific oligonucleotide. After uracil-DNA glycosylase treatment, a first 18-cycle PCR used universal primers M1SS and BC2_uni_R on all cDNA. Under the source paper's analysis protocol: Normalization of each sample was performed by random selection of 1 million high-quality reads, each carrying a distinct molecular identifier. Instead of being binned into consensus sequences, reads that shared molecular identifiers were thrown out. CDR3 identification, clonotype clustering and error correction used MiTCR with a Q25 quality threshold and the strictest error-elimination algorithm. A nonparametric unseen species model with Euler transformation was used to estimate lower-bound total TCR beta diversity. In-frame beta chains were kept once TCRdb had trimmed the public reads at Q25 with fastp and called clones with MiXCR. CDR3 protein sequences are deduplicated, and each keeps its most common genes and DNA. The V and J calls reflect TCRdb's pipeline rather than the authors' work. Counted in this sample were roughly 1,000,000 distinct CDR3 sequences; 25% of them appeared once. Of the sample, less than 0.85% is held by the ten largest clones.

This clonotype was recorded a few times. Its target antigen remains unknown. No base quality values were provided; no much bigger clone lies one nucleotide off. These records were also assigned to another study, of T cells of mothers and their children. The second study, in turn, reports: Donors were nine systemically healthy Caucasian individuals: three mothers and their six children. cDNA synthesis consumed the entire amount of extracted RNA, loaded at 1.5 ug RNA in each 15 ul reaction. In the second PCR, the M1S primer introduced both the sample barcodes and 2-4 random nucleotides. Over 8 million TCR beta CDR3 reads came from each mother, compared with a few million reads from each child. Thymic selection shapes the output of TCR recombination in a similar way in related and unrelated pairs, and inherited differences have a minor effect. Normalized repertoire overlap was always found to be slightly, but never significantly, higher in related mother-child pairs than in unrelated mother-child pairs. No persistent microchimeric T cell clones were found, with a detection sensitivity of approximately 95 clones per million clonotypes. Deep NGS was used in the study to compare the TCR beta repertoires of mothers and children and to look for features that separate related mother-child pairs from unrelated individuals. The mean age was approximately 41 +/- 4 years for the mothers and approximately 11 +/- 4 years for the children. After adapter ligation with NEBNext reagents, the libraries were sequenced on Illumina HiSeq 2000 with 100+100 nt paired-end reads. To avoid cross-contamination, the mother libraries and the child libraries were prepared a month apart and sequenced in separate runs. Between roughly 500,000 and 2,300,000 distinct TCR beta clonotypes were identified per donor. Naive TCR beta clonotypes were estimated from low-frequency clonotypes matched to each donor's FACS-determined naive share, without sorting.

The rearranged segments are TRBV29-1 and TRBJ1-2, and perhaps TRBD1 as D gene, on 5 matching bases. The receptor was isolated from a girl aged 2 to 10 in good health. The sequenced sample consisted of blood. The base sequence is TGCAGCGCTTACGGTGACAGTAACTATGGCTACACCTTC. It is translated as CSAYGDSNYGYTF. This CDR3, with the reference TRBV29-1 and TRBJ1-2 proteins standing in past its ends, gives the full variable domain SAVISQKPSRDICQRGTSLTIQCQVDSQVTMMFWYRQQPGQSLTLIATANQGSEATYESGFVIDKFPISRPNLTFSTLTVSNMSPEDSSIYLCSAYGDSNYGYTFGSGTRLTVV.